This paragraph reports one TCR beta chain. The repertoire was sequenced with immunoSEQ multiplex PCR; TCRdb's copy has only in-frame clones and lacks some. The sample holds tens of thousands of clones, roughly 92% seen once. V was clipped by 4 bases and J by 0 bases, with 10 bases between them. Germline V gives CDR1 SGHRS, CDR2 YFSETQ. CDR3 size: 14 residues. The data derive from a study of T cell changes during pregnancy in multiple sclerosis. The chain links TRBV5-1 to TRBJ1-2; D is ambiguous. The clonotype originates from a female donor in good health, enrolled as a control in a pregnancy study. Sample: peripheral blood, taken in the third trimester of pregnancy. The DNA of the CDR3 is TGCGCCAGCAGCCACCAAGAGGCTAACTATGGCTACACCTTC. This encodes CASSHQEANYGYTF. The whole variable domain, filled in from reference TRBV5-1 and TRBJ1-2, reads KAGVTQTPRYLIKTRGQQVTLSCSPISGHRSVSWYQQTPGQGLQFLFEYFSETQRNKGNFPGRFSGRQFSNSRSEMNVSTLELGDSALYLCASSHQEANYGYTFGSGTRLTVV.